This section outlines one TCR beta chain sequence together with its context. Its antigen is unknown. This sample is drawn from a study of OX40 agonist ivuxolimab in advanced cancers. Overall study: The study enrolled dose-escalation patients with hepatocellular carcinoma, melanoma, renal cell or head and neck cancer. Of the patients, three showed partial responses, one with hepatocellular carcinoma and two with cutaneous melanoma.

Germline V lookup: CDR1 KGHSH, CDR2 LQKENI. The CDR3 is 12 amino acids. V was cut by 4 bases and J by 6 bases, with 8 bases left in between. Study-level results: On average, a greater number of expanded clones characterised CD8+ T cells relative to CD4+.

The method was immunoSEQ multiplex PCR; TCRdb's version includes in-frame clones alone and lacks a portion of them. The sample carries 70,000 to 75,000 clones, 86% recorded once. The source material was CD4+ or CD8+ T cells sorted from blood, sampled in a trial of the OX40 agonist ivuxolimab. V usage is TRBV18 and J usage is TRBJ2-3; D ambiguous. The clonotype originates from an adult with an advanced solid tumor such as melanoma, head and neck, liver or kidney cancer. CDR3 sequence reads: CASSRNKDTQYF. CDR3 sequence (DNA): TGTGCCAGCTCACGAAATAAGGATACGCAGTATTTT.